This T cell receptor beta chain was sequenced for a study of T cell repertoires in cytomegalovirus infection. Overall study: CMV infection plus the matching HLA type was flagged by public TCR beta signatures. Study observations and caveats: CMV-specific HLA-C-restricted TCR beta clonotypes dominated the ex vivo response. The study identified carriers of CMV plus the relevant HLA from cumulative public TCR beta family frequency.

From the reads, TCRdb called clonotypes with MiXCR, one entry per CDR3 protein. The table includes some 940,000 distinct CDR3 sequences, roughly 30% detected once. As to this clonotype: Its antigen is not known.

Trimming removed 0 bases from V and 0 bases from J, with 8 bases in between. CDR1 and CDR2 (germline): SGHVS, FNYEAQ. The CDR3 has 16 residues. The chain couples TRBV7-6 to TRBJ2-2; no clear D. Sequencing was performed on cultured CD8+ T cells from PBMCs, taken from culture after CMV antigen stimulation. The sequence was collected from a human donor in good health (CMV status not recorded). Some clones in this sample may be carry-over from other donors' samples. The CDR3 region has the DNA TGTGCCAGCAGCTTAGCGTCACAGCCGAACACCGGGGAGCTGTTTTTT. Translating gives CASSLASQPNTGELFF.